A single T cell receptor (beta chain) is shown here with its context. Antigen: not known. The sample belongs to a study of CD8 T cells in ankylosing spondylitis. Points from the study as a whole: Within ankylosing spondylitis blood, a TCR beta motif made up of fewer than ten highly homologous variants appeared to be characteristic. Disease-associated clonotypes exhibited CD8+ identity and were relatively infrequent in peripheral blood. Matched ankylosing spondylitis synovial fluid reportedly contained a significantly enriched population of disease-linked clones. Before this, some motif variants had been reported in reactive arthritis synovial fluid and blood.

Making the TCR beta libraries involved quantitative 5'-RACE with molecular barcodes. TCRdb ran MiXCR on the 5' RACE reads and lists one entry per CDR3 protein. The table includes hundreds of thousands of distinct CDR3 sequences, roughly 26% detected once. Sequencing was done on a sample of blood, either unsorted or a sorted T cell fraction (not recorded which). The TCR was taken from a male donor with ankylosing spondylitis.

The CDR3 region has the DNA TGTGCCAGCAGCTTTCAGGTTTCCTACACTGAAGCTTTCTTT. Protein: CASSFQVSYTEAFF. J is TRBJ1-1 and V is TRBV7-2; D remains unclear. The V end lost 3 bases, the J end lost 3 bases, and 11 bases lay between the germline ends. The CDR3 length is 14 residues. Germline V gives CDR1 SGHTA, CDR2 FQGNSA.